Each of the 14 T cell receptor beta chains below was sequenced from the same sample in a study of blood T cells in healthy people across ages. A sample-barcoded 5' primer and a J-beta primer mix were used in a second PCR of roughly 7 to 12 cycles. TCRdb called the 5' RACE reads again in MiXCR, with one record for every CDR3 protein. The table has approximately 2,000,000 distinct CDR3 sequences, about two fifths seen once. Specimen: blood. Source of these receptors: a human donor in good health.

This clonotype was found once. V usage is TRBV7-2 and J usage is TRBJ1-2; no clear D. The CDR3 length is 14 residues. V was cut by 5 bases and J by 7 bases, with 17 bases left in between. Germline CDR1 and CDR2: SGHTA and FQGNSA. The CDR3 loop is CASSPRVSGSGYTF. DNA of the CDR3: TGTGCCAGCAGCCCCCGTGTTAGCGGCTCTGGCTACACCTTC.

This clonotype has only a few counts. The V gene is TRBV7-2, the J gene TRBJ2-5; maybe TRBD2 (6 bases). CDR1 and CDR2 from the germline V gene are SGHTA and FQGNSA. Trimming took 3 bases from V and 3 from J, leaving 14 bases between them. The CDR3 length is 15 residues. In nucleotides, the CDR3 is TGTGCCAGCAGCTTGGAGTCAGGCGGGGAAGAGACCCAGTACTTC. This encodes CASSLESGGEETQYF.

A note on this clonotype: Germline and junction disagree at one end, which may indicate a read error. The J gene is TRBJ1-5, the V gene TRBV6-6; 7 nucleotides line up with TRBD1. The CDR3 length is 15 residues. Germline V lookup: CDR1 MNHNY, CDR2 SVGAGI (reference sequence). CDR3 loop: CASRDTGQRNQRQHF. As DNA, the CDR3 is TGTGCCAGCAGGGATACGGGACAGAGAAATCAGCGCCAGCATTTT.

The gene calls are TRBV7-8 and TRBJ2-2; 9 nucleotides agree with TRBD2. The germline V gene has CDR1 SGHVS and CDR2 FQNEAQ. J gave up 4 bases and V 4 bases, and 7 bases lay outside the gene matches. The CDR3 length is 16 residues. The chain's CDR3 is CASSSLDSGGTGELFF. The DNA of the CDR3 is TGTGCCAGCAGCTCCCTGGATAGCGGGGGCACCGGGGAGCTGTTTTTT. Supplemented by reference TRBV7-8 and TRBJ2-2, the full variable domain reads GAGVSQSPRYKVAKRGQDVALRCDPISGHVSLFWYQQALGQGPEFLTYFQNEAQLDKSGLPSDRFFAERPEGSVSTLKIQRTQQEDSAVYLCASSSLDSGGTGELFFGEGSRLTVL.

This clonotype appeared a single time. This chain uses TRBV9 with TRBJ2-1; D perhaps matches TRBD1 (6 bases). This CDR3 is 14 amino acids long. V was trimmed by 4 bases and J by 9 bases, leaving 17 bases between them. Germline CDR1 SGDLS, CDR2 YYNGEE. CDR3 DNA: TGTGCCAGCAGCCGAACGAACTCCAGGGGTGAGCAGTTCTTC. It is translated as CASSRTNSRGEQFF. Together with reference TRBV9 and TRBJ2-1, the CDR3 gives the full variable domain: DSGVTQTPKHLITATGQRVTLRCSPRSGDLSVYWYQQSLDQGLQFLIQYYNGEERAKGNILERFSAQQFPDLHSELNLSSLELGDSALYFCASSRTNSRGEQFFGPGTRLTVL.

The table lists this clonotype with a few counts. The J gene is TRBJ1-5, the V gene TRBV28; D uncertain. This CDR3 has 12 amino acids. V was trimmed by 5 bases and J by 9 bases, leaving 11 bases between them. The germline gives CDR1 MDHEN, CDR2 SYDVKM. The chain's CDR3 is CASSVGMRPQHF. The DNA of the CDR3 is TGTGCCAGCAGTGTCGGTATGCGGCCCCAGCATTTT.

This clonotype came up many times. The chain carries TRBV5-1 and TRBJ2-6, with unresolved D. V was shortened by 2 bases and J by 0 bases, with 6 bases between the two germline ends. The CDR3 consists of 15 residues. Per the germline V gene, CDR1 is SGHRS and CDR2 is YFSETQ. CDR3: CASSLQISGANVLTF. As DNA, the CDR3 is TGCGCCAGCAGCTTACAGATCTCTGGGGCCAACGTCCTGACTTTC.

J is TRBJ2-1 and V is TRBV5-5; 7 nucleotides agree with TRBD1. The CDR3 runs 15 residues. Looked up from germline, CDR1 is SGHKS and CDR2 is YYEKEE (reference sequence). The ends lost 1 base at V and 4 bases at J; junction bases unmatched: 5. The CDR3 DNA is TGTGCCAGCAGCTTGTCCGGGACAGAATACAATGAGCAGTTCTTC. Its protein product is CASSLSGTEYNEQFF.

The V gene is TRBV7-2, the J gene TRBJ2-7, with 7 positions matching TRBD1. Trimming took 6 bases from V and 0 from J; bases not matched to a gene: 5. The CDR3 covers 14 residues. CDR1 and CDR2 (germline): SGHTA, FQGNSA. The CDR3 DNA is TGTGCCAGCAGACGGGACAGCTACTCCTACGAGCAGTACTTC. Translation: CASRRDSYSYEQYF.

The chain recombines TRBV6-2 or TRBV6-3 with TRBJ2-5, with D unclear. The CDR3 runs 14 residues. Trimming cost V 4 bases and J 5 bases, with 14 bases left between them. Germline V lookup: CDR1 MNHEY, CDR2 SVGEGT. Here the CDR3 reads CASSWPPLLETQYF. The CDR3 DNA reads TGTGCCAGCAGTTGGCCTCCCCTTTTGGAGACCCAGTACTTC.

The rearrangement uses TRBV3-1 and TRBJ2-1; 7 nucleotides align to TRBD2. Losses at the gene ends were 1 base for V and 8 bases for J; bases not matched to a gene: 5. Germline lookup yields CDR1 LGHDT and CDR2 YNNKEL (reference sequence). The length of the CDR3 is 14 residues. The CDR3 bases are TGTGCCAGCAGCCAAGGCGGGGGATCTGATGAGCAGTTCTTC. This gives the protein CASSQGGGSDEQFF.

The chain joins TRBV28 to TRBJ2-7; 7 nucleotides agree with TRBD1. The junction had 10 bases not matched to a gene; V was cut back by 3 bases and J by 2 bases. The CDR3 runs to 16 residues. CDR1 and CDR2 (germline): MDHEN, SYDVKM. The CDR3 sequence is CASSFFKGQPTYEQYF. CDR3 DNA sequence: TGTGCCAGCAGTTTCTTTAAGGGACAGCCGACCTACGAGCAGTACTTC. The entire variable domain, with the rest obtained from reference TRBV28 and TRBJ2-7, is as follows: DVKVTQSSRYLVKRTGEKVFLECVQDMDHENMFWYRQDPGLGLRLIYFSYDVKMKEKGDIPEGYSVSREKKERFSLILESASTNQTSMYLCASSFFKGQPTYEQYFGPGTRLTVT.

The chain links TRBV29-1 to TRBJ2-3; 10 bases are a match to TRBD1. Trimming removed 8 bases from V and 5 bases from J; junction bases left unmatched: 10. The CDR3 is 14 amino acids. Per germline, CDR1 SQVTM and CDR2 ANQGSEA. CDR3 coding DNA: TGCAGCTCCGCCGGGACAGGGGTGGGAGATACGCAGTATTTT. As protein: CSSAGTGVGDTQYF.

V and J are TRBV12-3 or TRBV12-4 and TRBJ2-7; D not certain. The ends were cut back, 4 bases at V and 3 bases at J, with 10 bases in the middle. This CDR3 contains 13 residues. The CDR3 here is CASSYSLHYEQYF. The CDR3 DNA is TGTGCCAGCAGTTACAGCTTACACTACGAGCAGTACTTC.